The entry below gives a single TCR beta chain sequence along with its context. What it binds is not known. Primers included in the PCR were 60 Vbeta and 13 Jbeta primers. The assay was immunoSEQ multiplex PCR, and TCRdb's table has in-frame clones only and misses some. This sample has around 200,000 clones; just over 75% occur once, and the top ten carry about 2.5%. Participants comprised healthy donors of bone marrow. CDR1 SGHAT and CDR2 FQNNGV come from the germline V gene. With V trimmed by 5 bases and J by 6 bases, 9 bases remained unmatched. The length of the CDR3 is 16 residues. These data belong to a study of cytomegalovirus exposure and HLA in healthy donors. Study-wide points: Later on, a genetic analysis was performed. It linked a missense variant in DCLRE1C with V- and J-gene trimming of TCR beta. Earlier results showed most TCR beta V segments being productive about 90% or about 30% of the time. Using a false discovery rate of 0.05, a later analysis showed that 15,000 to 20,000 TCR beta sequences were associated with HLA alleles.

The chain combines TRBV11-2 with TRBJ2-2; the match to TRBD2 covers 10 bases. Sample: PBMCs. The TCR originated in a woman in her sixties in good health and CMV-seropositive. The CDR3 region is CASSKMASGRAGELFF. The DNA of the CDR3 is TGTGCCAGCAGCAAAATGGCTAGCGGGAGAGCCGGGGAGCTGTTTTTT.